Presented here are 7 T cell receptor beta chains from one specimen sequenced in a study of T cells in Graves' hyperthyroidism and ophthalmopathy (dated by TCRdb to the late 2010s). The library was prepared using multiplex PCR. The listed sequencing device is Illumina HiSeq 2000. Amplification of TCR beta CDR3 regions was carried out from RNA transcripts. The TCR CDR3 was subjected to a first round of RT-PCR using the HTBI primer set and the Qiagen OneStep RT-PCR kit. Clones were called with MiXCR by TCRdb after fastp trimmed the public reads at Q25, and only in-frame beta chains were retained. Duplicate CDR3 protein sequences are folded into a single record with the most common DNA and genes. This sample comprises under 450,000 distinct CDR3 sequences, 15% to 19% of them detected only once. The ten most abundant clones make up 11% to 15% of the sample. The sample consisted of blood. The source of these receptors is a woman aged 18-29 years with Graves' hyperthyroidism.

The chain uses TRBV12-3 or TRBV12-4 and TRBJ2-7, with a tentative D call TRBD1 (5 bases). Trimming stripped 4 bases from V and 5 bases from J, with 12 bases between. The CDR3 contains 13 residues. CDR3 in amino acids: CASSYVGRDEQYF. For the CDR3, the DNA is TGTGCCAGCAGTTACGTGGGGCGCGACGAGCAGTACTTC.

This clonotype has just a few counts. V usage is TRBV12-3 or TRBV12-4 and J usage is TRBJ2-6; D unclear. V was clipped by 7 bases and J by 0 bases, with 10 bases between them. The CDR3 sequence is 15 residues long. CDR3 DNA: TGTGCCAGCACCCTATCGTCCTCTGGGGCCAACGTCCTGACTTTC. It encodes CASTLSSSGANVLTF.

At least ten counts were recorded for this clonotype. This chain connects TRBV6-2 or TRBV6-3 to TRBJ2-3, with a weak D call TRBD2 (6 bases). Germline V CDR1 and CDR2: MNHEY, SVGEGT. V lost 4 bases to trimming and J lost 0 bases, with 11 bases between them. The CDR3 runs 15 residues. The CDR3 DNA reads TGTGCCAGCAGTTCCTTCGGGAGCAGCACAGATACGCAGTATTTT. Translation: CASSSFGSSTDTQYF.

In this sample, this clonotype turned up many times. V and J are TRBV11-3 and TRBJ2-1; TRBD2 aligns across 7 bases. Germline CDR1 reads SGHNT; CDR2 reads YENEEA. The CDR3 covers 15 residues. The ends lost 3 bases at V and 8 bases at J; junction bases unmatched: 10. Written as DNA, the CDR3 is TGTGCCAGCAGCTTTAGGACTAGTCCCGACGATGAGCAGTTCTTC. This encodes CASSFRTSPDDEQFF.

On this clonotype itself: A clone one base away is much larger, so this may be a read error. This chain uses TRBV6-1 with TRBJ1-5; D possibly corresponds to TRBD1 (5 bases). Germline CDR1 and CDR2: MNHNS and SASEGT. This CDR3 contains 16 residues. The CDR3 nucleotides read TGTGCCAGCAGTCGTGACAGTACTTATAGCAGTCAGCCCCAGCATTTT. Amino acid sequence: CASSRDSTYSSQPQHF.

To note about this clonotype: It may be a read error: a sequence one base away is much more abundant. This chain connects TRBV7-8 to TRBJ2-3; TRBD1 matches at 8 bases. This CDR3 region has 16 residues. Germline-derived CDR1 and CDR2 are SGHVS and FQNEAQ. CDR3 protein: CASSTTGQGHTDAQYF. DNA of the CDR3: TGTGCCAGCAGCACCACCGGACAGGGTCACACAGATGCGCAGTATTTT.

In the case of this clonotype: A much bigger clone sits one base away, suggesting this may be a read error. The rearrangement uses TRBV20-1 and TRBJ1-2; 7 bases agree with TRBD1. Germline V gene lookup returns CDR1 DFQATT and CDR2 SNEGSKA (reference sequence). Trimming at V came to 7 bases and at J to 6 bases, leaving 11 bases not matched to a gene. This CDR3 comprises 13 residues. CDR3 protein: CSVPTGTAHGYTF. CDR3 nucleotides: TGCAGTGTCCCGACCGGGACAGCCCATGGCTACACCTTC.